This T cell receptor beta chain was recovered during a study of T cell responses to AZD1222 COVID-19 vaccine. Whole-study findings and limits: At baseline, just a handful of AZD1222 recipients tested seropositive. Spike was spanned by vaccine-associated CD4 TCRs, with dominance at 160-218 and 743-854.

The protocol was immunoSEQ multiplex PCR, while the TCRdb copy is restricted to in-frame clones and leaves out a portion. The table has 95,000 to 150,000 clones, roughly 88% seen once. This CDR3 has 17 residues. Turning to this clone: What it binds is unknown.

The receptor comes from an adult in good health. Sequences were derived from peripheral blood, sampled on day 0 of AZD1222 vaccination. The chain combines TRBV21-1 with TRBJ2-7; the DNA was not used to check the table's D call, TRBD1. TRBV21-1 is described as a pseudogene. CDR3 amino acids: CASSKARGTGPSYEQYF. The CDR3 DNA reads TGTGCCAGCAGCAAAGCGCGAGGGACAGGGCCGTCCTACGAGCAGTACTTC.